This paragraph covers one T cell receptor (beta chain) sequence. The sample originates from a study of T cell changes during pregnancy in multiple sclerosis. The CDR3 contains 14 residues. Germline assignment: CDR1 PRHDT and CDR2 FYEKMQ (reference sequence). V dropped 4 bases and J dropped 3; count of bases not matched to a gene: 3. Sequencing was performed with immunoSEQ multiplex PCR; in TCRdb, only in-frame clones are kept and a portion is missing. The sample consists of about 30,000 clones, 89% of them appearing once. The sequencing here drew on CD8+ T cells from peripheral blood mononuclear cells, taken in the second trimester of pregnancy. The sequence derives from a female donor with multiple sclerosis, enrolled in a pregnancy study. The rearrangement uses TRBV13 and TRBJ1-5; 7 bases align to TRBD1. The DNA of the CDR3 is TGTGCCAGCAGCTCCAGGGGGTCCAATCAGCCCCAGCATTTT. Translating gives CASSSRGSNQPQHF.